The 24 T cell receptor beta chains listed next were all sequenced from one sample in a study of Graves' ophthalmopathy and Graves' hyperthyroidism (dated by TCRdb to the late 2010s). Sequencing was carried out with an Illumina HiSeq 2000. For repertoire sequencing, the TCR beta CDR3 regions were amplified from RNA transcripts. HTBI primers and the Qiagen OneStep RT-PCR kit were used in a first-round RT-PCR, which was followed by a second-round multiplex PCR, size selection and purification. Starting from the raw public reads, TCRdb applied fastp trimming at Q25, assembled clones with MiXCR and retained in-frame beta chains. Here each entry gathers all rows of one CDR3 protein and keeps the most common genes and DNA. This sample has about 480,000 distinct CDR3 sequences in its table, and 13% to 15% of those were observed once. The ten largest clones take up 9.5% to 10% of the sample. Specimen: blood. The receptors shown here come from a woman aged 25-40 years with Graves' ophthalmopathy. Donor details come from another sample of the same person, matched by shared clones.

This chain joins TRBV3-1 and TRBJ1-2; tentatively, D is TRBD1 (6 bases). From germline, CDR1 is LGHDT and CDR2 YNNKEL (reference sequence). The CDR3 extends over 14 amino acids. V lost 1 base and J lost 4, with 10 bases in between. CDR3 amino acids: CASSQGDTSYGYTF. The DNA for the CDR3 is TGTGCCAGCAGCCAAGGGGACACGAGCTATGGCTACACCTTC.

The table lists this clonotype with many counts. The V and J genes are TRBV28 and TRBJ1-2; no definite D call. Germline V lookup: CDR1 MDHEN, CDR2 SYDVKM. The CDR3 is 12 residues long. Trimming cost V 7 bases and J 4 bases, with 10 bases left between them. The CDR3 loop is CASNGRSYGYTF. The CDR3, as DNA: TGTGCCAGCAATGGGAGGAGCTATGGCTACACCTTC.

This clonotype has ten or more counts. V gene TRBV4-1 combines with J gene TRBJ2-7, with 11 bases aligning to TRBD2. V was clipped by 1 base and J by 1 base; unmatched bases: 3. The length of the CDR3 is 16 residues. Germline V CDR1 and CDR2: MGHRA, YSYEKL. CDR3 nucleotides: TGCGCCAGCAGCCAAGTTGCTAGCGGGAGGTCCTACGAGCAGTACTTC. It yields the protein CASSQVASGRSYEQYF.

Ten or more counts support this clonotype. The rearrangement joins TRBV28 to TRBJ1-1; D not certain. The germline gives CDR1 MDHEN, CDR2 SYDVKM. The CDR3 is made up of 14 amino acids. With 6 bases removed from V and 1 base from J, the gap between germline ends came to 12 bases. The CDR3 DNA sequence: TGTGCCAGCAGCCGGGTCCTAGGGAACACTGAAGCTTTCTTT. Its translation: CASSRVLGNTEAFF.

Many counts were recorded for this clonotype. This chain links TRBV24-1 with TRBJ2-5, with TRBD1 matching over 10 bases. The V gene end was trimmed by 2 bases and the J gene end by 5 bases; junction bases not matched to a gene: 4. Germline-derived CDR1 and CDR2 are KGHDR and SFDVKD. This CDR3 is built from 15 residues. DNA of the CDR3: TGTGCCACCAGTGATTCGGGACAGGGGCATGAGACCCAGTACTTC. Its translation is CATSDSGQGHETQYF.

This clonotype has at least ten counts. The rearrangement links TRBV20-1 to TRBJ1-5; D remains unclear. Germline V gene sequence: CDR1 DFQATT, CDR2 SNEGSKA (reference sequence). CDR3 length: 15 amino acids. Trimming took off 3 bases at V and 0 bases at J, with 12 bases between the two ends. The CDR3 nucleotides are TGCAGTGCTAGTCTGTCCCTTTATAGCAATCAGCCCCAGCATTTT. Translating gives CSASLSLYSNQPQHF.

This clonotype was observed a handful of times. The DNA is omitted, as the CDR3 cannot be located on it reliably, and the CDR3 follows TCRdb's listing. CDR3 in amino acids: CASSQDKGISFGSASYEQYF. The gene calls are TRBV4-1 and TRBJ2-7; TRBD1 reflects the table's D call only, with no check against the DNA. Both ends counted, the CDR3 spans 20 residues. CDR1 is MGHRA, CDR2 YSYEKL, per germline.

This clonotype has ten or more counts. This chain uses TRBV12-3 or TRBV12-4 with TRBJ1-3; no clear D gene. Trimming took 6 bases from V and 16 from J, leaving 22 bases between them. The CDR3 contains 13 residues. The CDR3 bases are TGTGCCAGCAGCCAGACTCGGGCTCGGAGCCTGTATTTT. Amino acid sequence: CASSQTRARSLYF.

With respect to this clonotype: A single base separates this from a much larger clone, so it may be a read error. The chain employs TRBV4-1 and TRBJ2-7; 7 nucleotides match TRBD2. Looked up from germline, CDR1 is MGHRA and CDR2 is YSYEKL. The CDR3 runs to 14 residues. The CDR3 loop is CASSQGTSAYEQCF. For the CDR3, the DNA is TGCGCCAGCAGCCAAGGAACTAGCGCCTACGAGCAGTGCTTC.

Concerning this clonotype itself: A single base separates this from a much larger clone, so it may be a read error. The chain carries TRBV12-3 or TRBV12-4 and TRBJ2-4, with TRBD2 matching over 11 bases. This CDR3 is built from 16 residues. The CDR3 DNA is TGTGCCAGCAGACGTAGCGGGGGGGGAGCCAAAAACATTAAGTACTTC. It is translated as CASRRSGGGAKNIKYF.

This clonotype showed up many times. V gene TRBV12-3 or TRBV12-4 combines with J gene TRBJ2-7; 7 nucleotides align to TRBD1. CDR3 length: 15 residues. With 5 bases clipped from V and 2 bases from J, the junction kept 9 bases outside the gene matches. CDR3 nucleotide sequence: TGTGCCAGCAGTCTCCGGGACAGACAAGCCTACGAGCAGTACTTC. It codes for CASSLRDRQAYEQYF.

Points on this clonotype: A much larger clone differs by one base, so this may be a read error. The chain joins TRBV5-1 to TRBJ1-1; 11 positions agree with TRBD1. CDR1 SGHRS and CDR2 YFSETQ come from the germline V gene. The length of the CDR3 is 14 residues. CDR3 loop: CARSFGDRGAEAFF. CDR3 coding DNA: TGCGCCCGCAGCTTTGGGGACAGGGGGGCTGAAGCTTTCTTT.

The V gene is TRBV6-1, the J gene TRBJ2-2; TRBD1 aligns across 8 bases. Germline V gene lookup returns CDR1 MNHNS and CDR2 SASEGT. This CDR3 has 15 amino acids. V trimming: 2 bases; J trimming: 3 bases; junction bases outside the gene matches: 2. CDR3: CASSEKTGDTGELFF. CDR3 in DNA: TGTGCCAGCAGTGAAAAGACAGGGGACACCGGGGAGCTGTTTTTT.

This clonotype has ten or more counts. The V gene is TRBV11-1, the J gene TRBJ1-3, with unresolved D. Germline-derived CDR1 and CDR2 are SGHAT and FQDESV (reference sequence). V lost 3 bases, J lost 3 bases, and 9 bases lay in between. CDR3 length equals 14 residues. Written as DNA, the CDR3 is TGTGCCAGCAGCTTCGGGCTGAGTGGAAACACCATATATTTT. Translated: CASSFGLSGNTIYF.

This clonotype was recorded once. The gene calls are TRBV12-3 or TRBV12-4 and TRBJ2-2; D is perhaps TRBD2 (5 bases). This CDR3 has 17 amino acids. V dropped 6 bases and J dropped 4 bases, with 21 bases sitting between them. CDR3 nucleotides: TGTGCCAGCAGCCCCCCGGGGAACTGGGCGGGCACCGGGGAGCTGTTTTTT. Translating it yields CASSPPGNWAGTGELFF.

The V call is TRBV29-1, the J call TRBJ1-1, with TRBD1 as a possible D gene (5 bases). This CDR3 has 13 residues. Trimming cost V 4 bases and J 3 bases, with 12 bases left between them. Germline V gene data show CDR1 as SQVTM and CDR2 as ANQGSEA. The CDR3 protein is CSVAGGPDTEAFF. In nucleotides, the CDR3 is TGCAGCGTTGCCGGGGGACCCGACACTGAAGCTTTCTTT.

This clonotype came up many times. The genes are TRBV11-2 and TRBJ1-1; D call uncertain. The V end lost 2 bases, the J end lost 0 bases, and 13 bases lay between the germline ends. CDR3 size: 16 residues. Germline assignment: CDR1 SGHAT and CDR2 FQNNGV. CDR3 nucleotides: TGTGCCAGCAGCTTAAGCTCCAGCCTCATGAACACTGAAGCTTTCTTT. Translated: CASSLSSSLMNTEAFF.

This clonotype was picked up many times. The genes are TRBV4-1 and TRBJ1-1, with D possibly being TRBD1 (5 bases). The ends were cut back, 0 bases at V and 5 bases at J, with 13 bases in the middle. Per germline, CDR1 MGHRA and CDR2 YSYEKL. The CDR3 is 15 residues long. The CDR3 reads CASSQEVAGGTEAFF. CDR3 nucleotide sequence: TGCGCCAGCAGCCAAGAGGTGGCCGGGGGGACTGAAGCTTTCTTT.

This clonotype has ten or more counts. This rearrangement joins TRBV12-3 or TRBV12-4 to TRBJ1-2, with 8 positions matching TRBD1. J gave up 8 bases and V 5 bases, and 7 bases lay outside the gene matches. The CDR3 consists of 13 residues. The CDR3 spells CASSPRTGYGYTF. CDR3 sequence (DNA): TGTGCCAGCAGTCCTAGGACAGGGTACGGCTACACCTTC.

In its sample, this clonotype was seen many times. V gene TRBV2 combines with J gene TRBJ2-2; D uncertain. Germline assignment: CDR1 SNHLY and CDR2 FYNNEI. The CDR3 is 14 amino acids. V lost 6 bases, J lost 0 bases, and 8 bases lay in between. In nucleotides, the CDR3 is TGTGCCAGCAGGGATCCAGCGAACACCGGGGAGCTGTTTTTT. Translating gives CASRDPANTGELFF.

This clonotype was seen many times. V gene TRBV12-3 or TRBV12-4 combines with J gene TRBJ2-7, with TRBD1 matching 7 bases. V was pared by 5 bases and J by 0 bases, with 10 bases of the junction left unmatched. The CDR3 contains 16 residues. CDR3 coding DNA: TGTGCCAGCAGTACTGGGGACAGCGCTCGCTCCTACGAGCAGTACTTC. Protein: CASSTGDSARSYEQYF.

At least ten counts were recorded for this clonotype. CDR3 sequence (DNA): TGTGCCAGCAGCCCTCCCGACAGGGGATTAGAAGAGACCCAGTACTTC. This codes for CASSPPDRGLEETQYF. The chain has TRBV7-9 and TRBJ2-5; 8 bases fit TRBD1. There are 16 residues in the CDR3. Germline V gene data show CDR1 as SEHNR and CDR2 as FQNEAQ (reference sequence). J gave up 3 bases and V 5 bases, and 11 bases lay outside the gene matches.

This clonotype was detected ten times or more. The chain's CDR3 is CASSPLGRGHQETQYF. The CDR3 bases are TGTGCCAGCAGCCCACTGGGGCGGGGGCACCAAGAGACCCAGTACTTC. This sequence joins TRBV7-2 and TRBJ2-5; D may be TRBD2 (7 bases). Per germline, CDR1 SGHTA and CDR2 FQGNSA. The CDR3 contains 16 residues. Trimming stripped 5 bases from V and 0 bases from J, with 16 bases between.

This clonotype was recorded at least ten times. The chain recombines TRBV24-1 with TRBJ2-4; D perhaps matches TRBD2 (5 bases). The V end lost 4 bases, the J end lost 8 bases, and 20 bases lay between the germline ends. The CDR3 length is 16 residues. Per the germline V gene, CDR1 is KGHDR and CDR2 is SFDVKD. The CDR3 DNA sequence: TGTGCCACCAGTGAAAACCGGGCCTCCGGGGTGGACATTCAGTACTTC. Amino acids: CATSENRASGVDIQYF.